These T cell receptor beta chains were read from a single sample in a study of CD8 T cells in ankylosing spondylitis. MiXCR was run by TCRdb on the 5' RACE reads, yielding one entry per CDR3 protein. The data contain around 450,000 distinct CDR3 sequences, about 24% of them singletons. The source material was blood, either unsorted or a sorted T cell fraction (not recorded which). The source of these receptors is a male donor with ankylosing spondylitis. CDR3s include the opening cysteine and the closing phenylalanine or tryptophan. D genes are given only for firm matches. Size is omitted from some rows. Given values are once, few, many or a class for expanded clones.

TGCAGTGCTAGTGGGGTCATTAGCAATCAGCCCCAGCATTTT,CSASGVISNQPQHF,NA,NA,TRBJ1-5,TRBV20-1
TGCAGTGCTAGTTTCTGGCAAGAGACCCAGTACTTC,CSASFWQETQYF,NA,NA,TRBJ2-5,TRBV20-1
TGTGCCAGCAGATTCACGGCGGCAGGAGGAGGGGAGACCCAGTACTTC,CASRFTAAGGGETQYF,NA,NA,TRBJ2-5,TRBV11-2
TGCAGCACCATCCCCCGGGGGACAGGGAGAAATACGCAGTATTTT,CSTIPRGTGRNTQYF,TRBD1,few,TRBJ2-3,TRBV29-1
TGTGCCAGCAGTGAAGCGCTTCCCACTGAAGCTTTCTTT,CASSEALPTEAFF,NA,NA,TRBJ1-1,TRBV2
TGCGCCAGCTCCCTAGGGACAGGGAGTAACGAGCAGTACTTC,CASSLGTGSNEQYF,TRBD1,few,TRBJ2-7,TRBV10-1
TGTGCCAGCAGTTACGCGGGACAGGTGGAGGGGGCCGGGGAGCTGTTTTTT,CASSYAGQVEGAGELFF,TRBD1,few,TRBJ2-2,TRBV6-2/TRBV6-3
TGTGCCACCAGTGATCCCCGGAGGGGGGGATACGAGCAGTACTTC,CATSDPRRGGYEQYF,NA,NA,TRBJ2-7,TRBV24-1
TGCAGCGTCACCGGGACAGGTTCGACCTACGAGCAGTACTTC,CSVTGTGSTYEQYF,TRBD1,once,TRBJ2-7,TRBV29-1
TGTGCCAGCAGCATCGGACTAGCGGGAACAGATACGCAGTATTTT,CASSIGLAGTDTQYF,TRBD2,NA,TRBJ2-3,TRBV11-1
TGTGCCAGCAGCAACCAGGGGGCCCCCGGGGAGCTGTTTTTT,CASSNQGAPGELFF,TRBD1,NA,TRBJ2-2,TRBV3-1
TGCAGTGCCCAAATCGGAGGGCGCAATCAGCCCCAGCATTTT,CSAQIGGRNQPQHF,NA,NA,TRBJ1-5,TRBV20-1
TGTGCCAGCAGCCAAGATCGGACCCCTTTCAATGAGCAGTTCTTC,CASSQDRTPFNEQFF,NA,few,TRBJ2-1,TRBV3-1
TGTGCCAGCAGCTTGGGTTTAGCGCCCCAGAGCTACAATGAGCAGTTCTTC,CASSLGLAPQSYNEQFF,NA,NA,TRBJ2-1,TRBV7-9
TGTGCCAGCAGCTCGGGGGCGCGTGGCACCGGGGAGCTGTTTTTT,CASSSGARGTGELFF,NA,NA,TRBJ2-2,TRBV7-2
TGTGCCAGCATTACGGACAGGGGGGCAGCAGCTGAAGCTTTCTTT,CASITDRGAAAEAFF,TRBD1,NA,TRBJ1-1,TRBV2
TGTGCCAGTAGTATACAGGGAAGTGACATTCAGTACTTC,CASSIQGSDIQYF,NA,many,TRBJ2-4,TRBV19